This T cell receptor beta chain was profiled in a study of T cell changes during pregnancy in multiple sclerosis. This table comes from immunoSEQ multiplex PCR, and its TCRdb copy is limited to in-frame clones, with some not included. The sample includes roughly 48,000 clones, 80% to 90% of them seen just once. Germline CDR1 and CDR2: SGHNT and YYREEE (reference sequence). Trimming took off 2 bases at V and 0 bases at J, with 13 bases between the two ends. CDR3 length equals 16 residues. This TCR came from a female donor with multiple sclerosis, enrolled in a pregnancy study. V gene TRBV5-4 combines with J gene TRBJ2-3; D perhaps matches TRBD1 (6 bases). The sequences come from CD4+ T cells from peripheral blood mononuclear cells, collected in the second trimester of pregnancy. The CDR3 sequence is CASSLKLGGSTDTQYF. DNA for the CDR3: TGTGCCAGCAGCTTAAAGTTAGGGGGTAGCACAGATACGCAGTATTTT.